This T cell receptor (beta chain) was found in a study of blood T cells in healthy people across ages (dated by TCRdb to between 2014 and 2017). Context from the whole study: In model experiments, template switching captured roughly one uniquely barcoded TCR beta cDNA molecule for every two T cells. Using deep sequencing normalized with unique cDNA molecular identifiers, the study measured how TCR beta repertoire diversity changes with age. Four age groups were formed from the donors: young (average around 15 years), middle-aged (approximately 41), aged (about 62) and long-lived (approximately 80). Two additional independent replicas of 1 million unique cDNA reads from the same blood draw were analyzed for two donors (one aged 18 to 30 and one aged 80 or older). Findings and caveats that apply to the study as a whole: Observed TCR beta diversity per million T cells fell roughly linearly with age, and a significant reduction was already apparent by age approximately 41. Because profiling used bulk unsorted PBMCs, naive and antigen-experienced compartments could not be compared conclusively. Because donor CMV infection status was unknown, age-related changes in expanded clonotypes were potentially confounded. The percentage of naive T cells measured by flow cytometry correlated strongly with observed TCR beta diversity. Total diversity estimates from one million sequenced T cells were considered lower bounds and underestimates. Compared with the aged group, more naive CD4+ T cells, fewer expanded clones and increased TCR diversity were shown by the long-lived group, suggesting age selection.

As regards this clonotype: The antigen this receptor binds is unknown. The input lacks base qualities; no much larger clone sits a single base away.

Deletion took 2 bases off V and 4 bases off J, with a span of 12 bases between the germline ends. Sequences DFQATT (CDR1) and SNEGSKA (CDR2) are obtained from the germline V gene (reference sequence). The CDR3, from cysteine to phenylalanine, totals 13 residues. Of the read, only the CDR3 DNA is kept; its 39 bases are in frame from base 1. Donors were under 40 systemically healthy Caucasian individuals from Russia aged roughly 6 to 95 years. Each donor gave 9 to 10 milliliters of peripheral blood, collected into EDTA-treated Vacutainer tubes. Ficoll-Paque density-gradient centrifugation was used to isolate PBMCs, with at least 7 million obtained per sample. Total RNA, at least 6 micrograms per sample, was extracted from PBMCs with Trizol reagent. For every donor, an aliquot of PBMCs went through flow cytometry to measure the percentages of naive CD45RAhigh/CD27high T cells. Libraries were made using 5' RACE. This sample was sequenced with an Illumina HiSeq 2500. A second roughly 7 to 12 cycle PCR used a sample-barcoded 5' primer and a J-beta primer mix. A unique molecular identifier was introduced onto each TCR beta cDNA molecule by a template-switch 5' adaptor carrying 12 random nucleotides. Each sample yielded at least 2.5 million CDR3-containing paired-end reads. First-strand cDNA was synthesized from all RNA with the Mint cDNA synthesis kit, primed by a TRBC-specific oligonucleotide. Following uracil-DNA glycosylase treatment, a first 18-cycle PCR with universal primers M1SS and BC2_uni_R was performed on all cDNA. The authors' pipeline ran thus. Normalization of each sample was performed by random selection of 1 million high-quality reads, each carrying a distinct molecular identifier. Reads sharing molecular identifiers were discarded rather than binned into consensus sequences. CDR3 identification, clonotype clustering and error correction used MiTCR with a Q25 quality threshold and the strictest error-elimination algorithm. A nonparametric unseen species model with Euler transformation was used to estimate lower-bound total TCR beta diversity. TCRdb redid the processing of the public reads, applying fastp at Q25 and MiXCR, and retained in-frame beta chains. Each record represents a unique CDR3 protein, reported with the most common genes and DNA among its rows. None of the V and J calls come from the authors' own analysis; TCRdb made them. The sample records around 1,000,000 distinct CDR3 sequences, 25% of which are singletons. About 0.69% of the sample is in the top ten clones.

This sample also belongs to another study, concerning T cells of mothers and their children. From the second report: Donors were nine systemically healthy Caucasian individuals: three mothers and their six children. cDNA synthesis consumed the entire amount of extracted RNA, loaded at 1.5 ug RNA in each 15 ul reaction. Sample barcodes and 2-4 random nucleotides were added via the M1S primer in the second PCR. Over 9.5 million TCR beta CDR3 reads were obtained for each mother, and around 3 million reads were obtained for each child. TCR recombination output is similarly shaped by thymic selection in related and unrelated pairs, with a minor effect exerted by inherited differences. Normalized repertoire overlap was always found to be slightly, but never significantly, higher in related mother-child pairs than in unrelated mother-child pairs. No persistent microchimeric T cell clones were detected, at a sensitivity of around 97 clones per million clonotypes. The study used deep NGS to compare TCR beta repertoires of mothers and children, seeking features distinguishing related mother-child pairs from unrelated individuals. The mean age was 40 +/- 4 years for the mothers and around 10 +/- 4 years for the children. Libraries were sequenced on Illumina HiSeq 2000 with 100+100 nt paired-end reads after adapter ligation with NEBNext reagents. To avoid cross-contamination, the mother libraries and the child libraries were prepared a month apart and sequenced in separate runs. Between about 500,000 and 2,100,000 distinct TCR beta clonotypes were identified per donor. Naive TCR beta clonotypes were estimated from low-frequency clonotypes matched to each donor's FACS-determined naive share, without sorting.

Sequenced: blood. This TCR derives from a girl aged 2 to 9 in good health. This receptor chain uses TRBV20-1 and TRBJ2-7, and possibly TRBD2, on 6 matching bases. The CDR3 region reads CSARRAGRYEQYF. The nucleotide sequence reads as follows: TGCAGTGCTAGACGCGCAGGGAGGTACGAGCAGTACTTC.